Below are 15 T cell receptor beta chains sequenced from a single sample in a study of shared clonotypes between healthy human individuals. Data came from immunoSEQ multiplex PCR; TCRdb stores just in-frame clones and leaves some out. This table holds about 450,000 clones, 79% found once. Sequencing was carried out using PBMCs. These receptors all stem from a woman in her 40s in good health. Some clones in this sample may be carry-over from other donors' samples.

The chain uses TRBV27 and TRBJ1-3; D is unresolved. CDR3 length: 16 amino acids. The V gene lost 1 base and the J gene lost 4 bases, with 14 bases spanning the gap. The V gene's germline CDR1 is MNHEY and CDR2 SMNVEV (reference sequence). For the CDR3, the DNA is TGTGCCAGCAGTTTATTAAGTCCGCAGGCCGGAAACACCATATATTTT. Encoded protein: CASSLLSPQAGNTIYF.

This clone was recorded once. In nucleotides, the CDR3 is TGTGCCAGCAGACTAGCGGGAGGAGGGGGGGAGACCCAGTACTTC. Residues: CASRLAGGGGETQYF. This rearrangement joins TRBV6-6 to TRBJ2-5; 12 nucleotides align to TRBD2. CDR1 and CDR2 from the germline V gene are MNHNY and SVGAGI (reference sequence). The CDR3 contains 15 residues. The trim removed 6 bases at V and 5 bases at J, leaving 7 bases unmatched.

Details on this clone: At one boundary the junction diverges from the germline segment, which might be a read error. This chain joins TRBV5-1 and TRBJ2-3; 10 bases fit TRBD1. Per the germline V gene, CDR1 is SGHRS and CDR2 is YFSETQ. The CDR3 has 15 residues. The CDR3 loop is CVSRSSGQGRDTQYF. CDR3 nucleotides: TGCGTCAGCCGAAGTTCGGGACAGGGGCGAGATACGCAGTATTTT. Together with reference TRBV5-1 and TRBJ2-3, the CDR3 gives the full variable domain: KAGVTQTPRYLIKTRGQQVTLSCSPISGHRSVSWYQQTPGQGLQFLFEYFSETQRNKGNFPGRFSGRQFSNSRSEMNVSTLELGDSALYLCVSRSSGQGRDTQYFGPGTRLTVL.

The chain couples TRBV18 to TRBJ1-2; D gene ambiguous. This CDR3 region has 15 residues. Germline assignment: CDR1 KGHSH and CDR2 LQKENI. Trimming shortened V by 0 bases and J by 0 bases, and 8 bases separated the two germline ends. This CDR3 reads CASSPPGLSNYGYTF. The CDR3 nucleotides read TGTGCCAGCTCACCACCAGGGCTTTCTAACTATGGCTACACCTTC. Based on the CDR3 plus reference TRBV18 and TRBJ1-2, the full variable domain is NAGVMQNPRHLVRRRGQEARLRCSPMKGHSHVYWYRQLPEEGLKFMVYLQKENIIDESGMPKERFSAEFPKEGPSILRIQQVVRGDSAAYFCASSPPGLSNYGYTFGSGTRLTVV.

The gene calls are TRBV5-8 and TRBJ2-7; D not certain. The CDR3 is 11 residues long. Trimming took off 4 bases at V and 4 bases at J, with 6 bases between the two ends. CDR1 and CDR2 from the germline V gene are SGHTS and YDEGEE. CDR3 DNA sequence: TGTGCCAGCAGCGTGATATACGAGCAGTACTTC. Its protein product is CASSVIYEQYF.

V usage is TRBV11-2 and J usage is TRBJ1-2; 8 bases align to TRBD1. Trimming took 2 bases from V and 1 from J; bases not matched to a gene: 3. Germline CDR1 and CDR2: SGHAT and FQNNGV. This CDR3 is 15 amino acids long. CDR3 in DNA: TGTGCCAGCAGCTTAAGGACAGGGCATAACTATGGCTACACCTTC. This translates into CASSLRTGHNYGYTF.

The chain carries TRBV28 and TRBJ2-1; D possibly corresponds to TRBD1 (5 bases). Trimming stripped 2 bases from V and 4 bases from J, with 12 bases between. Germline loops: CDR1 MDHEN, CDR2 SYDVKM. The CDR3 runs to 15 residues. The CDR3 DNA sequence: TGTGCCAGCAGTTTAAGGGGTGGCCTATACAATGAGCAGTTCTTC. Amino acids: CASSLRGGLYNEQFF.

CDR3 DNA sequence: TGTGCCAGCAGTGCCGAACTAGCGGGAGACTCCTACAATGAGCAGTTCTTC. This translates into CASSAELAGDSYNEQFF. This rearrangement joins TRBV2 to TRBJ2-1, with 11 bases aligning to TRBD2. This CDR3 has 17 residues. V lost 4 bases to trimming and J lost 0 bases; unmatched junction nucleotides: 5. Germline CDR1 is SNHLY and CDR2 is FYNNEI.

In DNA form, the CDR3 reads TGCGCCAGCAGCTTGCTCTCGGGAGGGCGAAGAGCAGATACGCAGTATTTT. Residues: CASSLLSGGRRADTQYF. The V and J genes are TRBV5-1 and TRBJ2-3; 8 bases match TRBD2. V dropped 1 base and J dropped 4; count of bases not matched to a gene: 11. The germline gives CDR1 SGHRS, CDR2 YFSETQ. The CDR3 is made up of 17 amino acids.

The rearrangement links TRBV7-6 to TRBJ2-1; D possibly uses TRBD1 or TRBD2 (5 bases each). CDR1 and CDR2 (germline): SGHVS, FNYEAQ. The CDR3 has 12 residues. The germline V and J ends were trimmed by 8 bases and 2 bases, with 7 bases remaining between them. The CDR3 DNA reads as TGTGCCAGCGGGGACCCCTACAATGAGCAGTTCTTC. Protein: CASGDPYNEQFF.

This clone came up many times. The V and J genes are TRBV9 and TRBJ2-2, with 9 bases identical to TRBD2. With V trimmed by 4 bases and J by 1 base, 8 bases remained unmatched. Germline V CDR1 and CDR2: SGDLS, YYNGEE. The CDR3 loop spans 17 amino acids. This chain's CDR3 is CASSPRRAGGNTGELFF. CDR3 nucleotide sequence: TGTGCCAGCAGCCCCCGGCGAGCGGGAGGGAACACCGGGGAGCTGTTTTTT.

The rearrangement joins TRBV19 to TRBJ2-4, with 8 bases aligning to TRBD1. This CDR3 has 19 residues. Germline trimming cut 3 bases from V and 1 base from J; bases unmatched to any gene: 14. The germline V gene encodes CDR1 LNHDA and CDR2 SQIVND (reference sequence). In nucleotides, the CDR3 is TGTGCCAGTAGTATTTCCAGGGGGCTTCGACCATTGGCCAAAAACATTCAGTACTTC. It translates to CASSISRGLRPLAKNIQYF. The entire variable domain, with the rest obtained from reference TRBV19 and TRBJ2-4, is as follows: DGGITQSPKYLFRKEGQNVTLSCEQNLNHDAMYWYRQDPGQGLRLIYYSQIVNDFQKGDIAEGYSVSREKKESFPLTVTSAQKNPTAFYLCASSISRGLRPLAKNIQYFGAGTRLSVL.

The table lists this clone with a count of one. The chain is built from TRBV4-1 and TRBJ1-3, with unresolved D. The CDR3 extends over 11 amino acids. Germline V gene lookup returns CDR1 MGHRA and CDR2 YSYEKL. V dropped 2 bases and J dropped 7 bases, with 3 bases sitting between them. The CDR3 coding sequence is TGCGCCAGCAGCCAAAGGAACACCATATATTTT. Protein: CASSQRNTIYF.

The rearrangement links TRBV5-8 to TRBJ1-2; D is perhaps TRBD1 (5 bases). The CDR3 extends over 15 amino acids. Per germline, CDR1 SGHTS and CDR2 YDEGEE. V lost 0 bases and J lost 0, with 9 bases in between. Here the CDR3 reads CASSLGQHTNYGYTF. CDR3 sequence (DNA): TGTGCCAGCAGCTTGGGACAGCATACTAACTATGGCTACACCTTC.

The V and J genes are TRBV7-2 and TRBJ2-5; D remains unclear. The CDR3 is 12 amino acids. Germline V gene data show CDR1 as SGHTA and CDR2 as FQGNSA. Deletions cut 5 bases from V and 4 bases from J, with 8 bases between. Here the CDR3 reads CASSRSRETQYF. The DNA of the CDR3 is TGTGCCAGCAGCCGGAGCCGAGAGACCCAGTACTTC. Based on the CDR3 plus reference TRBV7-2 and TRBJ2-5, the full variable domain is GAGVSQSPSNKVTEKGKDVELRCDPISGHTALYWYRQSLGQGLEFLIYFQGNSAPDKSGLPSDRFSAERTGGSVSTLTIQRTQQEDSAVYLCASSRSRETQYFGPGTRLLVL.